This TCR beta chain derives from a study of shared T cell receptors in the human thymus. J lost 2 bases, V lost 4 bases, and 8 bases had no gene match. Germline V gene sequence: CDR1 SNHLY, CDR2 FYNNEI. There are 15 residues in the CDR3. Assay: immunoSEQ multiplex PCR; the TCRdb copy retains only in-frame clones and omits some. Of hundreds of thousands of clones listed, roughly 90% are singletons. This same sample was also part of a study on human thymus T cells. That paper adds: It was from resections taken during corrective heart surgery that the thymus tissue came.

This TCR came from a boy younger than two with a congenital heart defect. The specimen sequenced was thymocytes. This chain uses TRBV2 with TRBJ2-7, with TRBD2 matching over 7 bases. The CDR3: CASSALAGAAYEQYF. The DNA for the CDR3 is TGTGCCAGCAGTGCCCTGGCGGGAGCGGCCTACGAGCAGTACTTC.